A selection of T cell receptor beta chains follows, all from one sample in a study of response to subunit inactivated influenza vaccine. TCRdb called the RT-PCR reads again in MiXCR, with one record for every CDR3 protein. The table shows 500,000 to 600,000 distinct CDR3 sequences, with approximately 10% occurring only once. The data also belong to a second study, concerning T cells expressing NK-cell markers.

The sample was PBMCs from blood, taken on the day of vaccination. All receptors come from a man in his forties or fifties who received an inactivated influenza vaccine. CDR3s include the opening cysteine and the closing phenylalanine or tryptophan. A D gene is named only where the DNA matches it firmly. Part of the rows lack a size; the others show once, few, many or a class for expanded clones.

D gene	clone size	V gene	J gene	CDR3 protein	CDR3 DNA
NA	few	TRBV7-2	TRBJ2-3	CASSSVGVSTDTQYF	TGTGCCAGCAGCTCCGTTGGTGTTAGCACAGATACGCAGTATTTT
NA	few	TRBV5-1	TRBJ2-3	CASSPAGVGTDTQYF	TGCGCCAGCAGCCCAGCTGGAGTCGGGACAGATACGCAGTATTTT
NA	NA	TRBV9	TRBJ2-3	CASSSSRITSTDTQYF	TGTGCCAGCAGCTCTAGCCGGATAACTAGCACAGATACGCAGTATTTT
NA	NA	TRBV7-9	TRBJ2-7	CASSLNRKTASSYEQYF	TGTGCCAGCAGCTTAAATCGGAAGACAGCGAGCTCCTACGAGCAGTACTTC
TRBD2	NA	TRBV5-1	TRBJ2-2	CASSLTGGSRELFF	TGCGCCAGCAGCCTGACGGGGGGGTCGCGGGAGCTGTTTTTT
NA	NA	TRBV10-3	TRBJ2-7	CAISGRQNYEQYF	TGTGCCATCAGTGGCAGGCAAAACTACGAGCAGTACTTC
TRBD2	NA	TRBV3-1	TRBJ2-1	CASSQEVGLAGHNEQFF	TGTGCCAGCAGCCAAGAGGTGGGGCTAGCGGGGCACAATGAGCAGTTCTTC
NA	NA	TRBV23-1	TRBJ1-2	CASVAGPLNNYGYTF	TGCGCCAGCGTAGCAGGCCCACTAAACAACTATGGCTACACCTTC
NA	NA	TRBV11-2	TRBJ2-4	CASSWNQRDIQYF	TGTGCCAGCAGCTGGAATCAGAGGGACATTCAGTACTTC
TRBD1	NA	TRBV7-9	TRBJ2-7	CASSRAGTGVYEQYF	TGTGCCAGCAGTAGAGCCGGGACAGGGGTATACGAGCAGTACTTC
TRBD2	few	TRBV7-9	TRBJ2-5	CASSHGGLAGAETQYF	TGTGCCAGCAGCCACGGGGGACTAGCGGGAGCAGAGACCCAGTACTTC
NA	few	TRBV4-2	TRBJ1-5	CASSQDQGRGAYQPQHF	TGTGCCAGCAGCCAAGATCAAGGGAGAGGGGCTTATCAGCCCCAGCATTTT
TRBD1	NA	TRBV29-1	TRBJ1-1	CSARGQGGKTEAFF	TGCAGCGCCCGGGGACAGGGCGGAAAAACTGAAGCTTTCTTT
NA	few	TRBV20-1	TRBJ1-1	CSARDRGQGRNTEAFF	TGCAGTGCTAGAGATCGCGGCCAGGGGAGGAACACTGAAGCTTTCTTT
TRBD2	many	TRBV5-1	TRBJ2-4	CASSMTSGKNIQYF	TGCGCCAGCAGCATGACTAGCGGAAAAAACATTCAGTACTTC
NA	NA	TRBV7-8	TRBJ2-4	CASSLGRDLKNIQYF	TGTGCCAGCAGCTTAGGCCGGGACCTGAAAAACATTCAGTACTTC
TRBD1	NA	TRBV15	TRBJ1-4	CATTKGAGEKLFF	TGTGCCACTACCAAGGGGGCGGGTGAAAAACTGTTTTTT
NA	few	TRBV9	TRBJ2-6	CASSVGVSGANVLTF	TGTGCCAGCAGCGTAGGCGTCTCTGGGGCCAACGTCCTGACTTTC
NA	NA	TRBV29-1	TRBJ2-3	CSVAGSDLLLALDTQYF	TGCAGCGTCGCAGGGTCTGATCTTTTACTAGCCTTGGATACGCAGTATTTT
NA	many	TRBV25-1	TRBJ2-5	CASSERGWGETQYF	TGTGCCAGCAGTGAACGGGGGTGGGGGGAGACCCAGTACTTC
TRBD2	few	TRBV9	TRBJ2-1	CASSVARTRRSGYNEQFF	TGTGCCAGCAGCGTAGCCCGGACTAGGCGATCGGGGTACAATGAGCAGTTCTTC
NA	NA	TRBV14	TRBJ2-7	CASSQGQYF	TGTGCCAGCAGCCAGGGGCAGTACTTC
TRBD2	few	TRBV20-1	TRBJ2-5	CSASAAGGPETQYF	TGCAGTGCTAGCGCAGCGGGGGGCCCCGAGACCCAGTACTTC
TRBD2	NA	TRBV4-3	TRBJ2-2	CASSHQGLAGGTGELFF	TGCGCCAGCAGCCACCAGGGACTAGCGGGAGGAACCGGGGAGCTGTTTTTT